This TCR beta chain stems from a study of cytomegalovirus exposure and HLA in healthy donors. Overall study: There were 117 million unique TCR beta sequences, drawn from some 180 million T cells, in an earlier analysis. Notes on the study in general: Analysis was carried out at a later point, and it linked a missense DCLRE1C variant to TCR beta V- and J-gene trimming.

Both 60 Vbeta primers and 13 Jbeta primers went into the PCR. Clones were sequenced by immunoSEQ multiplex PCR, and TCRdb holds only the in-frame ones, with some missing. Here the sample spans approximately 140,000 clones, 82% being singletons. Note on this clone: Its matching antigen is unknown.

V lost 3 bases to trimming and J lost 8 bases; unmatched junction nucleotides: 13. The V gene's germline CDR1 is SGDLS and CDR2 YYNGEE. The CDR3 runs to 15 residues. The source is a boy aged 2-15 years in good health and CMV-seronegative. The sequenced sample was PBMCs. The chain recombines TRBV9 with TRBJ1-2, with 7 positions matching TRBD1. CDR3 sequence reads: CASSAIGEGAEGYTF. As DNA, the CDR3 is TGTGCCAGCAGCGCAATAGGAGAGGGGGCTGAGGGCTACACCTTC.